Listed here is a single T cell receptor (beta chain). Staining for CD45RO/CCR7/CD25/CD127/CD95/CD27 allowed sorting of CD4+ naive, central memory, regulatory and stem cell-like memory cells. Sorted populations were all over 98% pure. Germline trimming cut 7 bases from V and 7 bases from J; bases unmatched to any gene: 7. The CDR3 covers 15 residues. CDR1 is MNHNS, CDR2 SASEGT, per germline. Sequencing targeted expressed TCRB transcripts, as all isolated RNA had been reverse transcribed. About 3.57 million reads per sample were averaged for naive, central memory and regulatory samples. Libraries were prepared by immunoSEQ multiplex PCR; TCRdb keeps only in-frame clonotypes and omits some of them. The sample consists of 350,000 or so clones, around 20% of them appearing once. The data are from a study of beta chain features in type 1 diabetes.

The source of this sequence is a young woman in good health. The rearrangement joins TRBV6-1 to TRBJ2-2, with 12 bases lining up with TRBD2. Sequenced material: naive CD4+ T cells from blood. CDR3 protein: CASNRLAGAGGELFF. The CDR3 DNA is TGTGCCAGCAATCGACTAGCGGGGGCGGGCGGGGAGCTGTTTTTT.